This TCR beta chain stems from a study of cytomegalovirus exposure and HLA in healthy donors. Notes on the study in general: HLA restriction was apparent for most CMV-associated TCR beta chains in a later analysis.

As to this clone: Its antigen is undetermined.

PCR involved 60 Vbeta and 13 Jbeta primers. The data were produced by immunoSEQ multiplex PCR, yet TCRdb's version contains in-frame clones alone and is incomplete. In the table there are some 140,000 clones, roughly 70% of which are singletons. The CDR3 covers 14 residues. Trimming shortened V by 5 bases and J by 7 bases, and 18 bases separated the two germline ends. Germline V gene data show CDR1 as MNHNS and CDR2 as SASEGT. The sequence derives from a man aged 25-45 years in good health and CMV-seronegative. This sequence joins TRBV6-1 and TRBJ2-7; no clear D gene. Sequencing was carried out using PBMCs. CDR3 in DNA: TGTGCCAGCAGTCCCACCGTCATAGTTTGGGAGCAGTACTTC. It specifies CASSPTVIVWEQYF.